A single sample is the source of the 8 T cell receptor beta chains below, sequenced in a study of breast tumors, draining lymph nodes, adjacent tissues. From the multiplex PCR reads, TCRdb called clonotypes with MiXCR, one entry per CDR3 protein. This sample has 200,000 or so distinct CDR3 sequences, with roughly 31% found just once. Axillary draining lymph nodes of breast cancer patients supplied the node samples. Specimen: axillary lymph node tissue. These receptors came from a female donor with breast cancer. Some clones in this sample may be carry-over from other donors' samples.

This clonotype was detected ten times or more. The gene calls are TRBV5-8 and TRBJ2-6, with D maybe TRBD1 (7 bases). The germline V gene has CDR1 SGHTS and CDR2 YDEGEE. V dropped 4 bases and J dropped 0 bases, with 11 bases sitting between them. CDR3 length: 16 residues. This CDR3 reads CASSAGQPSGANVLTF. The DNA for the CDR3 is TGTGCCAGCAGCGCGGGACAGCCCTCTGGGGCCAACGTCCTGACTTTC.

Comment on this clonotype: A read error may be the cause here, since a much bigger clone is one base away. The chain joins TRBV20-1 to TRBJ2-7; D unclear. In germline, CDR1 is DFQATT, CDR2 SNEGSKA (reference sequence). The CDR3 has 17 amino acids. The CDR3 DNA sequence: TGCAGTGCTAGAGATGGAGATTTGAAAGACAACTCCTACGAGCAGTGCTTC. It translates to CSARDGDLKDNSYEQCF.

This clonotype was seen ten or more times. V and J are TRBV2 and TRBJ2-5, with D possibly being TRBD1 or TRBD2 (6 bases each). Germline V lookup: CDR1 SNHLY, CDR2 FYNNEI. The CDR3 length is 16 residues. V dropped 6 bases and J dropped 0 bases, with 17 bases sitting between them. The CDR3 sequence: CASRGGTTTYQETQYF. The CDR3 DNA reads as TGTGCCAGCAGAGGGGGGACAACGACGTACCAAGAGACCCAGTACTTC. The whole variable domain, remainder taken from reference TRBV2 and TRBJ2-5, is EPEVTQTPSHQVTQMGQEVILRCVPISNHLYFYWYRQILGQKVEFLVSFYNNEISEKSEIFDDQFSVERPDGSNFTLKIRSTKLEDSAMYFCASRGGTTTYQETQYFGPGTRLLVL.

This chain uses TRBV18 with TRBJ1-3; no firm D call. Germline V CDR1 and CDR2: KGHSH, LQKENI. The CDR3 has 16 amino acids. The V end was cut by 2 bases, the J end by 4 bases, with 15 bases between. Written as DNA, the CDR3 is TGTGCCAGCTCACCATCGGACCTCCGGACGGGAAACACCATATATTTT. Its translation: CASSPSDLRTGNTIYF.

This clonotype was detected only a few times. This chain uses TRBV20-1 with TRBJ2-7; TRBD2 aligns across 8 bases. The CDR3 totals 13 residues. Trimming at V came to 3 bases and at J to 7 bases, leaving 8 bases not matched to a gene. From germline, CDR1 is DFQATT and CDR2 SNEGSKA (reference sequence). This CDR3 is CSASYGGALEQYF. DNA of the CDR3: TGCAGTGCTAGTTACGGGGGGGCCTTAGAGCAGTACTTC.

As concerns this clonotype: The DNA is omitted, as the CDR3 cannot be located on it reliably, and the CDR3 follows TCRdb's listing. V is TRBV25-1 and J is TRBJ1-5. Germline CDR1 is MGHDK and CDR2 is SYGVNS. The CDR3 spans 19 amino acids, including both terminal residues. The CDR3 reads CASSFYICSARDQGQPQHF.

In the case of this clonotype: Possible read error: a much larger clone is one base away. The chain combines TRBV20-1 with TRBJ1-2; D gene uncertain. The V gene's germline CDR1 is DFQATT and CDR2 SNEGSKA (reference sequence). The CDR3 is made up of 12 amino acids. The CDR3 region has the DNA TGCAGTGCTAGAGATTCGACGTATGGCTCCACCTTC. This sequence encodes CSARDSTYGSTF.

J is TRBJ2-3 and V is TRBV15; 12 positions match TRBD2. There are 17 residues in the CDR3. Trimming at V came to 2 bases and at J to 1 base, leaving 4 bases not matched to a gene. CDR1 is LNHNV and CDR2 is YYDKDF in the germline V gene (reference sequence). CDR3 amino acids: CATSRSRTSGGTDTQYF. DNA of the CDR3: TGTGCCACCAGCAGAAGTAGGACTAGCGGGGGCACAGATACGCAGTATTTT.